The 24 T cell receptor beta chains in this list originate from one sample, sequenced in a study of post-analysis software for immune sequencing data. Overall study results and limits: Five TRBV segments, including TRBV5-6, TRBV5-1 and TRBV20-1, were more frequent in patients than controls.

The antigens for these receptors are not known. Sequencing libraries made from TCR beta cDNA carried unique molecular identifiers. One entry per CDR3 protein results from TCRdb running MiXCR on the PCR reads. The sample yields about 380,000 distinct CDR3 sequences, 30% to 45% seen once. Sequencing was performed on blood. The receptors were sampled from a girl aged 5 to 17 with multiple sclerosis.

In its sample, this clonotype was seen a few times. The chain recombines TRBV6-6 with TRBJ2-6; D uncertain. The germline V gene encodes CDR1 MNHNY and CDR2 SVGAGI (reference sequence). The CDR3 loop spans 15 amino acids. V was trimmed by 6 bases and J by 0 bases, leaving 9 bases between them. CDR3 bases: TGTGCCAGCAGAGCCCTGATCTCTGGGGCCAACGTCCTGACTTTC. The encoded protein is CASRALISGANVLTF.

This clonotype has more than one count but fewer than ten. This chain joins TRBV7-8 and TRBJ2-5, with D perhaps matching TRBD2 (5 bases). This CDR3 has 14 amino acids. The ends were cut back, 7 bases at V and 4 bases at J, with 16 bases in the middle. Germline V gives CDR1 SGHVS, CDR2 FQNEAQ. CDR3 nucleotides: TGTGCCAGCATTGGGGTTGGTCGGGGAGAGACCCAGTACTTC. Encoded protein: CASIGVGRGETQYF.

This chain joins TRBV10-3 and TRBJ2-3, with D hard to call. The CDR3 runs 12 residues. V lost 4 bases, J lost 5 bases, and 7 bases lay in between. CDR1 and CDR2 (germline): ENHRY, SYGVKD. CDR3: CAISALGDTQYF. CDR3 in DNA: TGTGCCATCAGTGCCCTAGGAGATACGCAGTATTTT.

The rearrangement uses TRBV10-3 and TRBJ2-7; no definite D call. Trimming left V 2 bases short and J 5 bases short, with 16 bases between. The CDR3 extends over 15 amino acids. The germline CDR1 and CDR2 sequences are ENHRY and SYGVKD. The CDR3 DNA sequence: TGTGCCATCAGTGAGAATACAGATGGTCGGGACGAGCAGTACTTC. It is translated as CAISENTDGRDEQYF.

A few counts support this clonotype. The gene calls are TRBV7-9 and TRBJ2-5; perhaps TRBD2 as D (6 bases). V was cut by 5 bases and J by 4 bases, with 14 bases left in between. Germline V lookup: CDR1 SEHNR, CDR2 FQNEAQ (reference sequence). The CDR3 loop spans 14 amino acids. The CDR3 nucleotides are TGTGCCAGCAGCCCGCCTGTGGAGGGAGAGACCCAGTACTTC. Translated, it gives CASSPPVEGETQYF.

The chain couples TRBV29-1 to TRBJ2-3, with D tentatively TRBD2 (5 bases). Germline V CDR1 and CDR2: SQVTM, ANQGSEA. CDR3 size: 12 residues. Between the trimmed V and J ends, which lost 7 bases and 4 bases, there was a span of 12 bases. Here the CDR3 reads CSATREPDTQYF. The DNA for the CDR3 is TGCAGCGCGACGAGGGAGCCAGATACGCAGTATTTT.

The chain joins TRBV3-1 to TRBJ1-2; D is undetermined. The CDR3 length is 15 residues. CDR1 is LGHDT, CDR2 YNNKEL, per germline (reference sequence). V was shortened by 1 base and J by 6 bases, with 15 bases between the two germline ends. The CDR3 bases are TGTGCCAGCAGCCAAGGCGCGCAGCCCCTAGATGGCTACACCTTC. It yields the protein CASSQGAQPLDGYTF.

This clonotype has more than one count but fewer than ten. J is TRBJ1-5 and V is TRBV20-1; 7 positions agree with TRBD1. Germline CDR1 and CDR2: DFQATT and SNEGSKA (reference sequence). The V and J ends lost 5 bases and 5 bases, in that order; junction bases with no gene match: 9. The CDR3 is 14 residues long. The CDR3 sequence is CSAAPGQGDQPQHF. The CDR3 region has the DNA TGCAGTGCTGCCCCCGGGCAGGGGGATCAGCCCCAGCATTTT.

This clonotype was counted between two and nine times. The V call is TRBV2, the J call TRBJ2-5; perhaps TRBD1 as D (5 bases). Trimming took 4 bases from V and 1 from J, leaving 7 bases between them. Germline V gene sequence: CDR1 SNHLY, CDR2 FYNNEI. This CDR3 has 13 residues. The CDR3 sequence is CASSGGLQETQYF. The CDR3 DNA follows: TGTGCCAGCAGTGGGGGCCTCCAAGAGACCCAGTACTTC. Using reference TRBV2 and TRBJ2-5 for the parts outside the CDR3, the full variable domain is EPEVTQTPSHQVTQMGQEVILRCVPISNHLYFYWYRQILGQKVEFLVSFYNNEISEKSEIFDDQFSVERPDGSNFTLKIRSTKLEDSAMYFCASSGGLQETQYFGPGTRLLVL.

The chain couples TRBV7-9 to TRBJ2-3; unclear D gene. This CDR3 has 14 residues. V lost 2 bases to trimming and J lost 5 bases, with 11 bases between them. CDR1 and CDR2 (germline): SEHNR, FQNEAQ (reference sequence). The DNA of the CDR3 is TGTGCCAGCAGCTTACCCCGTCTGGAAGATACGCAGTATTTT. It translates to CASSLPRLEDTQYF.

The chain joins TRBV29-1 to TRBJ2-7, with 8 bases fitting TRBD1. CDR3 size: 14 residues. Germline V lookup: CDR1 SQVTM, CDR2 ANQGSEA. J gave up 3 bases and V 5 bases, and 9 bases lay outside the gene matches. CDR3 nucleotides: TGCAGCGTTCGCCTCCGGGGACAGGTCTACGAGCAGTACTTC. Encoded protein: CSVRLRGQVYEQYF.

The V and J genes are TRBV9 and TRBJ1-5; D remains ambiguous. In germline, CDR1 is SGDLS, CDR2 YYNGEE. Trimming removed 3 bases at V and 3 bases at J, with 7 bases between. The length of the CDR3 is 13 residues. The DNA for the CDR3 is TGTGCCAGCAGCGGAGAGAACAATCAGCCCCAGCATTTT. It specifies CASSGENNQPQHF.

The CDR3 nucleotides read TGCAGCGTTGATTTGGGCAGCTCCTACAATGAGCAGTTCTTC. This sequence encodes CSVDLGSSYNEQFF. V gene TRBV29-1 combines with J gene TRBJ2-1; D is undetermined. CDR3 length: 14 residues. The germline V gene has CDR1 SQVTM and CDR2 ANQGSEA. Trimming stripped 3 bases from V and 0 bases from J, with 9 bases between.

The V and J genes are TRBV18 and TRBJ1-2, with D uncertain. The CDR3 runs 17 residues. CDR1 and CDR2 from the germline V gene are KGHSH and LQKENI. Trimming shortened V by 2 bases and J by 4 bases, and 20 bases separated the two germline ends. This CDR3 reads CASSPIFNPKGTYGYTF. The CDR3 coding sequence is TGTGCCAGCTCACCAATCTTTAACCCTAAAGGAACCTATGGCTACACCTTC.

This chain connects TRBV5-5 to TRBJ2-7, with 9 positions matching TRBD1. The CDR3 runs to 15 residues. J gave up 3 bases and V 3 bases, and 7 bases lay outside the gene matches. In germline, CDR1 is SGHKS, CDR2 YYEKEE (reference sequence). In DNA, the CDR3 is TGTGCCAGCAGCTCCCTAGGGACAGGGATCTACGAGCAGTACTTC. Translating it yields CASSSLGTGIYEQYF.

This clonotype has more than one count but fewer than ten. The chain has TRBV12-3 or TRBV12-4 and TRBJ2-1; 7 positions match TRBD1. V trimming: 5 bases; J trimming: 4 bases; junction bases outside the gene matches: 17. The CDR3 extends over 18 amino acids. The CDR3 loop is CASSTGLGAGGIYNEQFF. The CDR3 coding sequence is TGTGCCAGCAGTACCGGATTAGGGGCAGGGGGTATATACAATGAGCAGTTCTTC.

With respect to this clonotype: At one of its ends the junction is not consistent with the germline gene, which may arise from a read error. The CDR3 DNA is TGTGTCAGCGGCCCAGGGTCCTTCCTTTCGGGCAATGAGCAGTTCTTC. Its translation is CVSGPGSFLSGNEQFF. The chain combines TRBV6-4 with TRBJ2-1, with D perhaps given as TRBD1 or TRBD2 (5 bases each). CDR1 and CDR2 (germline): MRHNA, SNTAGT. This CDR3 region has 16 residues.

This clonotype was detected a few times. The gene calls are TRBV5-1 and TRBJ2-3; 7 bases are a match to TRBD1. The junction had 8 bases not matched to a gene; V was cut back by 7 bases and J by 3 bases. The CDR3 covers 14 residues. Per germline, CDR1 SGHRS and CDR2 YFSETQ. In nucleotides, the CDR3 is TGCGCCAGCGGAACCGGGACAGAGACAGATACGCAGTATTTT. Its translation: CASGTGTETDTQYF.

In its sample, this clonotype was seen a few times. The rearrangement uses TRBV6-4 and TRBJ2-1; maybe TRBD2 (6 bases). Per the germline V gene, CDR1 is MRHNA and CDR2 is SNTAGT. Trimming removed 5 bases from V and 8 bases from J, with 13 bases in between. The CDR3 is 13 amino acids. CDR3: CASSNQLAHEQFF. The CDR3 nucleotides read TGTGCCAGCAGTAACCAACTAGCCCATGAGCAGTTCTTC.

The V call is TRBV19, the J call TRBJ2-2; 11 bases fit TRBD1. V was pared by 6 bases and J by 7 bases, with 7 bases of the junction left unmatched. The CDR3 covers 15 residues. CDR1 LNHDA and CDR2 SQIVND come from the germline V gene (reference sequence). CDR3: CASSDGQGADGELFF. The CDR3 DNA reads as TGTGCCAGTAGCGACGGACAGGGGGCGGACGGGGAGCTGTTTTTT.

The gene calls are TRBV7-2 and TRBJ2-3; a weak D match, TRBD1 (5 bases). This CDR3 is built from 14 residues. V dropped 3 bases and J dropped 3 bases, with 10 bases sitting between them. Germline V gene sequence: CDR1 SGHTA, CDR2 FQGNSA. The CDR3 spells CASSFQGFTDTQYF. As DNA, the CDR3 is TGTGCCAGCAGCTTTCAGGGATTTACAGATACGCAGTATTTT.

This clonotype appeared a few times. The chain couples TRBV9 to TRBJ2-3, with a possible D match to TRBD1 (6 bases). This CDR3 is built from 15 residues. Between the trimmed V and J ends, which lost 0 bases and 2 bases, there was a span of 10 bases. CDR1 is SGDLS, CDR2 YYNGEE, per germline. CDR3 in amino acids: CASSVEGDLTDTQYF. The CDR3 DNA is TGTGCCAGCAGCGTAGAGGGGGACCTCACAGATACGCAGTATTTT.

The V and J genes are TRBV5-5 and TRBJ1-5; 8 nucleotides align to TRBD1. This CDR3 is 14 amino acids long. CDR1 and CDR2 from the germline V gene are SGHKS and YYEKEE (reference sequence). Trimming cost V 3 bases and J 3 bases; bases outside gene matches: 2. The CDR3 DNA sequence: TGTGCCAGCAGCTGGACAGGGCTCAATCAGCCCCAGCATTTT. Protein: CASSWTGLNQPQHF.

The chain has TRBV14 and TRBJ2-1; weak D call: TRBD1 (5 bases). Germline CDR1 reads SGHDN; CDR2 reads FVKESK. The V end lost 4 bases, the J end lost 5 bases, and 15 bases lay between the germline ends. The CDR3 sequence is 15 residues long. The chain's CDR3 is CASSPRQGMNNEQFF. The CDR3 coding sequence is TGTGCCAGCAGCCCCCGGCAGGGAATGAACAATGAGCAGTTCTTC.